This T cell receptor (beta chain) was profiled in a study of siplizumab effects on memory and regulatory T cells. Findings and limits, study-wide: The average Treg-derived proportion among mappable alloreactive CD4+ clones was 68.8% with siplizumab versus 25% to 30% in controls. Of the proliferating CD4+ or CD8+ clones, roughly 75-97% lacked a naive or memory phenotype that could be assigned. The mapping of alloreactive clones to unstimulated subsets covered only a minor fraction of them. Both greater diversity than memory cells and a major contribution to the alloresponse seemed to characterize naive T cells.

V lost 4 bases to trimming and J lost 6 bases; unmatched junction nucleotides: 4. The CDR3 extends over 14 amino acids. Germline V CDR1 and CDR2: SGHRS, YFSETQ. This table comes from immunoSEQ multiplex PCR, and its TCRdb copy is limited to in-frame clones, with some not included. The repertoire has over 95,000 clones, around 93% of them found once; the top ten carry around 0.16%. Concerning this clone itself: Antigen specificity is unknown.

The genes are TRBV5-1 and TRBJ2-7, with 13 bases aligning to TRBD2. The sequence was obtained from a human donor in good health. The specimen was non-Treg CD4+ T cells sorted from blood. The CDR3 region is CASSPGLAGSEQYF. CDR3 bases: TGCGCCAGCAGCCCGGGACTAGCGGGGTCCGAGCAGTACTTC. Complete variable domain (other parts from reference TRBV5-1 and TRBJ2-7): KAGVTQTPRYLIKTRGQQVTLSCSPISGHRSVSWYQQTPGQGLQFLFEYFSETQRNKGNFPGRFSGRQFSNSRSEMNVSTLELGDSALYLCASSPGLAGSEQYFGPGTRLTVT.